The T cell receptor beta chain under discussion was sequenced for a study of technical replicates of blood from a few donors. A single count supports this clone. The germline V and J ends were trimmed by 4 bases and 5 bases, with 8 bases remaining between them. The CDR3 loop spans 12 amino acids. The germline V gene encodes CDR1 SGHAT and CDR2 FQNNGV. Data came from immunoSEQ multiplex PCR; TCRdb stores just in-frame clones and leaves some out. The table lists 75,000 to 90,000 clones, about nine tenths of them singletons. The chain employs TRBV11-2 and TRBJ1-2; D is perhaps TRBD1 (5 bases). The source is a human donor in good health. Source material: T cells isolated from PBMCs. The CDR3 loop is CASSSGLYGYTF. In DNA form, the CDR3 reads TGTGCCAGCAGCTCGGGACTGTATGGCTACACCTTC.